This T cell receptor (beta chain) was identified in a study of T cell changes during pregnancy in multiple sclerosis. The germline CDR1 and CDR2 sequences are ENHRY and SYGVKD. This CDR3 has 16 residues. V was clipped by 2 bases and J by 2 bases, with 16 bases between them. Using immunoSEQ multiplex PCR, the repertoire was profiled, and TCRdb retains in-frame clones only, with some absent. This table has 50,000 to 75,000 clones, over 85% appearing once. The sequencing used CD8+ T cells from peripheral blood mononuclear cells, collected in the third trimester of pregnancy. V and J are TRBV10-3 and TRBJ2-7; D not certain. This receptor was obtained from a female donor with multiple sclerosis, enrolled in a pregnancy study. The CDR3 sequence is CAISEVGTPITYEQYF. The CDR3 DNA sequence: TGTGCCATCAGTGAGGTGGGCACTCCGATAACCTACGAGCAGTACTTC.